The sequence of this T cell receptor (beta chain) was determined in a study of high-grade serous ovarian cancer treatment subgroups. Study overall: Each sample yielded on average roughly 8,200 unique TCR beta rearrangements from around 15,000 reads. Points from the study as a whole: Different patients shared almost no repertoire; same-patient tumors shared roughly 0.1 to 0.8. Only CDR3 was analyzed; CDR1 and CDR2 were not. Without spatial data, bulk sequencing limits insight into HGSC tumor diversity.

Tumor tissue was taken before any definitive surgery or chemotherapy was given. This CDR3 has 14 amino acids. Trimming left V 1 base short and J 8 bases short, with 11 bases between. Germline CDR1 reads MGHRA; CDR2 reads YSYEKL. Here immunoSEQ multiplex PCR was the method, and the copy in TCRdb shows in-frame clones only, minus some. The profile shows 3,600 or so clones, around 74% of them singletons. In the case of this clone: Its antigen remains unidentified.

V gene TRBV4-1 combines with J gene TRBJ2-2; D perhaps matches TRBD1 (5 bases). The sequenced sample was tumor tissue. This receptor was taken from a human donor with high-grade serous ovarian cancer. The CDR3: CASSQGQPGGELFF. In DNA, the CDR3 is TGCGCCAGCAGCCAAGGACAGCCTGGTGGGGAGCTGTTTTTT.